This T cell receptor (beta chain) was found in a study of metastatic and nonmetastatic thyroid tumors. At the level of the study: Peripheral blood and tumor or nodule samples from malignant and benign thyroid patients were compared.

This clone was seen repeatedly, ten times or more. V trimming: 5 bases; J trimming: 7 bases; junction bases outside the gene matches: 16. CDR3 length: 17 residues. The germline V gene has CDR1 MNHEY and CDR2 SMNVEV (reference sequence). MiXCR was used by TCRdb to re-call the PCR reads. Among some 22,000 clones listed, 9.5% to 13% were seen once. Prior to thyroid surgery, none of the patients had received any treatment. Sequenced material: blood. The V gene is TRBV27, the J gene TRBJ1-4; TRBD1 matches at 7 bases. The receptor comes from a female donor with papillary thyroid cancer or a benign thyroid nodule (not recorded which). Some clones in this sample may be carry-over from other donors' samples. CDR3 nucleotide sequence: TGTGCCAGCAGTCCCGGGACAGTCAACCTCGTAGGTGAAAAACTGTTTTTT. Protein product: CASSPGTVNLVGEKLFF.